The 2 T cell receptor beta chains in this list originate from one sample, sequenced in a study of shared clonotypes between healthy human individuals. TCRdb's copy holds only in-frame clones and misses some; the assay was immunoSEQ multiplex PCR. This sample has 2 million to 2.5 million clones, with nearly 97% found just once. The sample consisted of naive CD4+ T cells sorted from blood. The subset here: CD45RA+ positively selected. All receptors come from a man aged 18 to 30 in good health.

V usage is TRBV7-9 and J usage is TRBJ2-7; the match to TRBD1 covers 10 bases. The CDR3 has 15 amino acids. The germline V gene encodes CDR1 SEHNR and CDR2 FQNEAQ (reference sequence). V was clipped by 5 bases and J by 9 bases; unmatched bases: 13. The CDR3 is CASSPPGTGARLQYF. The CDR3 coding sequence is TGTGCCAGCAGCCCCCCCGGGACAGGGGCCCGCTTGCAGTACTTC.

V is TRBV6-5 and J is TRBJ2-7, with D unresolved. The V end lost 4 bases, the J end lost 3 bases, and 16 bases lay between the germline ends. This CDR3 has 15 amino acids. Germline V gene sequence: CDR1 MNHEY, CDR2 SVGAGI. This CDR3 is CASSSPGEAFYEQYF. The CDR3 bases are TGTGCCAGCAGTTCCCCAGGCGAAGCCTTCTACGAGCAGTACTTC.